Shown below are 31 T cell receptor beta chains from a single sample sequenced in a study of CD4 T cells in relation to SARS-CoV-2 and coronaviruses. CD4+ T cells from unexposed donors were obtained before the COVID-19 pandemic (2011-2018). Only in-frame clones appear in the TCRdb table, and some are missing; sequencing was by immunoSEQ multiplex PCR. The sample lists about 59,000 clones; 86% were seen once. Sequencing was done on a sample of memory CD4+ T cells from PBMCs. These TCRs come from a human donor in good health.

The chain employs TRBV6-5 and TRBJ2-7, with D possibly being TRBD2 (6 bases). The CDR3 sequence is 14 residues long. The germline gives CDR1 MNHEY, CDR2 SVGAGI. Trimming pared 7 bases from V and 7 bases from J, leaving 20 bases between. In nucleotides, the CDR3 is TGTGCCAGCATCACCGGGACTCACGACAAAGAGCAGTACTTC. It yields the protein CASITGTHDKEQYF.

This clone was detected only once. This rearrangement joins TRBV19 to TRBJ2-7; weak D call: TRBD2 (5 bases). Germline-derived CDR1 and CDR2 are LNHDA and SQIVND (reference sequence). The CDR3 length is 14 residues. Trimming removed 3 bases from V and 4 bases from J, with 13 bases in between. CDR3 nucleotides: TGTGCCAGTAGTATGGGGAGCGAAAGATACGAGCAGTACTTC. It codes for CASSMGSERYEQYF.

The rearrangement joins TRBV12-5 to TRBJ2-5; no clear D gene. The CDR3 is 12 amino acids. V was cut by 0 bases and J by 3 bases, with 2 bases left in between. Germline V gives CDR1 LGHNT, CDR2 FRNRAP. The CDR3: CASGLVEETQYF. CDR3 DNA sequence: TGTGCTAGTGGTTTGGTGGAAGAGACCCAGTACTTC.

This clone showed up just a few times. This sequence joins TRBV7-9 and TRBJ1-1; possible D gene TRBD1, 5 bases. V was cut by 3 bases and J by 1 base, with 9 bases left in between. The CDR3 is 14 amino acids. Germline assignment: CDR1 SEHNR and CDR2 FQNEAQ (reference sequence). This chain's CDR3 is CASSLLDRNTEAFF. In DNA form, the CDR3 reads TGTGCCAGCAGCTTGCTCGACAGGAACACTGAAGCTTTCTTT.

Note on this clone: Within the sample, other DNA sequences also encode this same CDR3. The gene calls are TRBV6-5 and TRBJ2-5; D might be TRBD2 (6 bases). V lost 5 bases, J lost 5 bases, and 12 bases lay in between. The CDR3 runs 13 residues. Germline lookup yields CDR1 MNHEY and CDR2 SVGAGI. In nucleotides, the CDR3 is TGTGCCAGCAGTAGGGACCGGGGGGAGACCCAGTACTTC. It encodes CASSRDRGETQYF.

This chain joins TRBV11-2 and TRBJ1-6; 7 bases map to TRBD1. CDR1 and CDR2 from the germline V gene are SGHAT and FQNNGV. There are 15 residues in the CDR3. Trimming at V came to 1 base and at J to 3 bases, leaving 0 bases not matched to a gene. The CDR3 reads CASSLAGGYNSPLHF. CDR3 sequence (DNA): TGTGCCAGCAGCTTAGCAGGGGGCTATAATTCACCCCTCCACTTT.

The rearrangement uses TRBV19 and TRBJ1-1; 10 bases are a match to TRBD1. The length of the CDR3 is 13 residues. Germline V CDR1 and CDR2: LNHDA, SQIVND (reference sequence). V lost 6 bases and J lost 3; bases outside the gene matches: 1. CDR3 protein: CASRGQGHTEAFF. The DNA of the CDR3 is TGTGCCAGTAGGGGACAGGGGCACACTGAAGCTTTCTTT.

This chain joins TRBV30 and TRBJ1-6; 9 bases map to TRBD1. Germline V gives CDR1 GTSNPN, CDR2 SVGIG (reference sequence). CDR3 length equals 13 residues. V dropped 1 base and J dropped 8; count of bases not matched to a gene: 0. The CDR3 spells CAWSGQGDSPLHF. The CDR3 DNA sequence: TGTGCCTGGAGTGGACAGGGGGATTCACCCCTCCACTTT.

The chain links TRBV6-1 to TRBJ2-3, with D unclear. The CDR3 is made up of 16 amino acids. V was trimmed by 0 bases and J by 8 bases, leaving 18 bases between them. Per the germline V gene, CDR1 is MNHNS and CDR2 is SASEGT. The CDR3, as DNA: TGTGCCAGCAGTGAAGCTCGCTCGCCCGTCCTTGGTACGCAGTATTTT. It encodes CASSEARSPVLGTQYF.

The chain carries TRBV6-1 and TRBJ1-6, with 10 bases fitting TRBD1. V was pared by 0 bases and J by 12 bases, with 8 bases of the junction left unmatched. Germline CDR1 is MNHNS and CDR2 is SASEGT. The length of the CDR3 is 16 residues. The CDR3 DNA sequence: TGTGCCAGCAGTGAAGCAAGCGGGACAGGGGCCCTACCCCTCCACTTT. It translates to CASSEASGTGALPLHF.

Note on this clone: Other DNA sequences in the sample encode the same CDR3. The V gene is TRBV18, the J gene TRBJ2-2; D gene ambiguous. Trimming cost V 3 bases and J 1 base, with 3 bases left between them. The CDR3 totals 13 residues. Germline lookup yields CDR1 KGHSH and CDR2 LQKENI. CDR3 loop: CASSPQNTGELFF. Written as DNA, the CDR3 is TGTGCCAGCTCACCGCAGAACACCGGGGAGCTGTTTTTT.

This clone has only a few counts. The rearrangement links TRBV4-2 to TRBJ2-3, with 7 bases matching TRBD2. Germline V gives CDR1 LGHNA, CDR2 YNFKEQ. V lost 3 bases and J lost 5; bases outside the gene matches: 8. The CDR3 is made up of 15 amino acids. CDR3 sequence: CASSQTRGGVDTQYF. The CDR3 DNA sequence: TGTGCCAGCAGCCAGACTCGGGGAGGGGTAGATACGCAGTATTTT.

In its sample, this clone was seen a few times. This chain joins TRBV7-2 and TRBJ1-6, with TRBD1 as a possible D gene (5 bases). V lost 1 base and J 11 bases, leaving 12 bases between the germline ends. Germline V gene lookup returns CDR1 SGHTA and CDR2 FQGNSA. CDR3 length: 14 amino acids. CDR3 region: CASSLVEGSAPLHF. The CDR3 coding sequence is TGTGCCAGCAGCTTAGTTGAGGGGTCAGCACCCCTCCACTTT.

CDR3 in amino acids: CASSPERGYNEQFF. The CDR3 DNA reads as TGTGCCAGCAGCCCCGAGCGGGGCTACAATGAGCAGTTCTTC. The J gene is TRBJ2-1, the V gene TRBV4-2; TRBD2 aligns across 7 bases. The CDR3 consists of 14 residues. V trimming: 4 bases; J trimming: 3 bases; junction bases outside the gene matches: 3. Germline lookup yields CDR1 LGHNA and CDR2 YNFKEQ.

The chain links TRBV28 to TRBJ2-7, with 8 nucleotides matching TRBD1. J gave up 2 bases and V 7 bases, and 7 bases lay outside the gene matches. The CDR3 covers 14 residues. The V gene's germline CDR1 is MDHEN and CDR2 SYDVKM. CDR3 in DNA: TGTGCCAGCAAAACCGGGACAGGCACCTACGAGCAGTACTTC. It codes for CASKTGTGTYEQYF.

V gene TRBV7-9 combines with J gene TRBJ2-1, with D possibly matching TRBD2 (6 bases). The germline V and J ends were trimmed by 3 bases and 14 bases, with 14 bases remaining between them. Germline V gives CDR1 SEHNR, CDR2 FQNEAQ (reference sequence). The CDR3 is 12 residues long. CDR3 loop: CASSFSGDREFF. The CDR3 DNA follows: TGTGCCAGCAGCTTCTCGGGGGATCGAGAGTTCTTC.

The chain couples TRBV12-5 to TRBJ2-5; maybe TRBD1 (6 bases). Trimming removed 1 base from V and 2 bases from J, with 8 bases in between. Germline V lookup: CDR1 LGHNT, CDR2 FRNRAP. The CDR3 has 14 residues. CDR3 sequence: CASGLGTAQETQYF. The CDR3 region has the DNA TGTGCTAGTGGTTTGGGGACAGCACAAGAGACCCAGTACTTC.

The chain links TRBV6-4 to TRBJ2-5; no definite D call. The germline V gene encodes CDR1 MRHNA and CDR2 SNTAGT. V gave up 4 bases and J gave up 5 bases, with 8 bases separating them. The CDR3 contains 12 residues. The CDR3 region has the DNA TGTGCCAGCAGTGCGCGCCGCGAGACCCAGTACTTC. Translating gives CASSARRETQYF.

This chain links TRBV28 with TRBJ1-6; no clear D gene. From germline, CDR1 is MDHEN and CDR2 SYDVKM. CDR3 length: 11 residues. Trimming shortened V by 5 bases and J by 7 bases, and 3 bases separated the two germline ends. DNA of the CDR3: TGTGCCAGCAGTATAAATTCACCCCTCCACTTT. Its protein is CASSINSPLHF.

The V gene is TRBV12-5, the J gene TRBJ2-1; 9 nucleotides align to TRBD1. The CDR3 length is 18 residues. V gave up 4 bases and J gave up 5 bases; unmatched junction bases: 15. Germline CDR1 reads LGHNT; CDR2 reads FRNRAP. Here the CDR3 reads CASGWITGTGNWDNEQFF. In DNA form, the CDR3 reads TGTGCTAGTGGTTGGATTACCGGGACAGGGAATTGGGACAATGAGCAGTTCTTC.

A single count supports this clone. V is TRBV6-2 or TRBV6-3 and J is TRBJ2-5; TRBD2 might be the D (6 bases). The ends were cut back, 0 bases at V and 5 bases at J, with 25 bases in the middle. The CDR3 has 19 amino acids. Per germline, CDR1 MNHEY and CDR2 SVGEGT. This CDR3 is CASSYSIGGSLARGETQYF. The CDR3 coding sequence is TGTGCCAGCAGTTACTCAATTGGCGGGTCCCTAGCGCGAGGGGAGACCCAGTACTTC.

This clone turned up a few times. For the CDR3, the DNA is TGTGCCAGCAGCCCCGGGACAGGGGTATATCAGCCCCAGCATTTT. The encoded protein is CASSPGTGVYQPQHF. V usage is TRBV4-2 and J usage is TRBJ1-5; TRBD1 aligns across 10 bases. This CDR3 is 15 amino acids long. The V gene's germline CDR1 is LGHNA and CDR2 YNFKEQ. With 4 bases clipped from V and 5 bases from J, the junction kept 5 bases outside the gene matches.

The V call is TRBV18, the J call TRBJ1-2, with D perhaps TRBD1 (5 bases). Germline assignment: CDR1 KGHSH and CDR2 LQKENI. V gave up 3 bases and J gave up 7 bases, with 6 bases separating them. The CDR3 contains 11 residues. The CDR3 sequence: CASSPGGGYTF. DNA for the CDR3: TGTGCCAGCTCACCGGGGGGTGGCTACACCTTC.

V gene TRBV12-3 or TRBV12-4 combines with J gene TRBJ1-4; D call uncertain. There are 13 residues in the CDR3. The V end was cut by 1 base, the J end by 2 bases, with 2 bases between. Here the CDR3 reads CASSLGTNEKLFF. CDR3 bases: TGTGCCAGCAGTTTAGGGACTAATGAAAAACTGTTTTTT.

This rearrangement joins TRBV7-3 to TRBJ2-6; 8 positions match TRBD1. The germline CDR1 and CDR2 sequences are SGHTA and FQGTGA. The CDR3 runs 16 residues. V lost 4 bases to trimming and J lost 3 bases; unmatched junction nucleotides: 5. Written as DNA, the CDR3 is TGTGCCAGCAGCTCCCAGGGGGCGCGTGGGGCCAACGTCCTGACTTTC. This gives the protein CASSSQGARGANVLTF.

V is TRBV20-1 and J is TRBJ1-1, with D unclear. The length of the CDR3 is 11 residues. V was shortened by 7 bases and J by 4 bases, with 10 bases between the two germline ends. Germline lookup yields CDR1 DFQATT and CDR2 SNEGSKA (reference sequence). The CDR3 spells CSGIRSTEAFF. The CDR3 region has the DNA TGCAGTGGGATCCGTAGCACTGAAGCTTTCTTT.

The genes are TRBV2 and TRBJ2-5; no clear D gene. The CDR3 is 16 amino acids. CDR1 and CDR2 from the germline V gene are SNHLY and FYNNEI. Trimming stripped 0 bases from V and 4 bases from J, with 15 bases between. This chain's CDR3 is CASSEAGKVIRETQYF. The CDR3 DNA sequence: TGTGCCAGCAGTGAAGCTGGCAAGGTTATTCGAGAGACCCAGTACTTC.

The chain combines TRBV11-2 with TRBJ2-1; no clear D. CDR3 length equals 18 residues. The V end was cut by 2 bases, the J end by 0 bases, with 17 bases between. Germline V CDR1 and CDR2: SGHAT, FQNNGV. CDR3 region: CASSLSFPAPSSYNEQFF. In nucleotides, the CDR3 is TGTGCCAGCAGCTTAAGCTTCCCCGCACCGAGCTCCTACAATGAGCAGTTCTTC.

DNA for the CDR3: TGCGCCAGCAGGCATGCCGGGACTAGCGGGAGTTCTCGGAACGAGCAGTACTTC. It is translated as CASRHAGTSGSSRNEQYF. The chain joins TRBV5-1 to TRBJ2-7; 14 bases map to TRBD2. After removal of 5 bases from V and 5 bases from J, the junction contained 15 bases not matched to a gene. Looked up from germline, CDR1 is SGHRS and CDR2 is YFSETQ. This CDR3 is 18 amino acids long.

This clone was detected only a few times. The chain recombines TRBV12-2 with TRBJ2-5; whether TRBD2, the table's D call, matches the DNA was not checked. TRBV12-2 is shown as a pseudogene. There are 17 residues in the CDR3. The CDR3 DNA reads TGTGCAAGTCGCTTGTTAGCGGGAACTGAGGTCCAAGAGACCCAGTACTTC. Translated, it gives CASRLLAGTEVQETQYF.

This chain links TRBV7-8 with TRBJ2-2; no reliable D call. Trimming took 2 bases from V and 2 from J, leaving 18 bases between them. The CDR3 is made up of 18 amino acids. In germline, CDR1 is SGHVS, CDR2 FQNEAQ. Here the CDR3 reads CASSLRQFGSTNTGELFF. CDR3 in DNA: TGTGCCAGCAGCTTAAGGCAATTCGGATCCACAAACACCGGGGAGCTGTTTTTT. The full variable domain, completed using reference TRBV7-8 and TRBJ2-2, is GAGVSQSPRYKVAKRGQDVALRCDPISGHVSLFWYQQALGQGPEFLTYFQNEAQLDKSGLPSDRFFAERPEGSVSTLKIQRTQQEDSAVYLCASSLRQFGSTNTGELFFGEGSRLTVL.